The rows below give T cell receptor beta chains drawn from one sample of a study of T-cell reconstitution after alpha-beta-depleted transplantation in children. TCRdb re-derived calls from the PCR reads in MiXCR, one entry per CDR3 protein. The data contain around 200,000 distinct CDR3 sequences, approximately 11% of them singletons. The source was PBMCs, collected before TCRalphabeta/CD19-depleted stem cell transplant. The receptor set was obtained from a child under two years old with acute myeloid leukemia, due to receive a stem cell transplant. The CDR3 runs from the conserved cysteine through the conserved F or W. D genes are given only for firm matches. Size is stated for part of the rows, as once, few or many counts, or as a class when the clone is expanded.

clone size: many; J gene: TRBJ2-4; V gene: TRBV18; D gene: .; CDR3 DNA: TGTGCCAGCTCACCTGTAGTATTTAGAAACATTCAGTACTTC; CDR3 protein: CASSPVVFRNIQYF
clone size: many; J gene: TRBJ2-3; V gene: TRBV7-2; D gene: .; CDR3 DNA: TGTGCCAGCAGCTCCCTCGGGGGGCAAAGCACAGATACGCAGTATTTT; CDR3 protein: CASSSLGGQSTDTQYF
clone size: few; J gene: TRBJ2-5; V gene: TRBV10-3; D gene: TRBD2; CDR3 DNA: TGTGCCATCAGCGGGACTAGCGGACAGGGAGAGACCCAGTACTTC; CDR3 protein: CAISGTSGQGETQYF
clone size: many; J gene: TRBJ2-7; V gene: TRBV6-6; D gene: .; CDR3 DNA: TGTGCCAGCAGTTACAGGTACTTTACCGAGCAGTACTTC; CDR3 protein: CASSYRYFTEQYF
clone size: .; J gene: TRBJ2-3; V gene: TRBV4-2; D gene: .; CDR3 DNA: TGTGCCAGCAGCCCGGAAGGTGATACGCAGTATTTT; CDR3 protein: CASSPEGDTQYF
clone size: many; J gene: TRBJ2-2; V gene: TRBV11-2; D gene: .; CDR3 DNA: TGTGCCAGCAGCTTCAATCCCTCCGGGGAGCTGTTTTTT; CDR3 protein: CASSFNPSGELFF
clone size: many; J gene: TRBJ2-1; V gene: TRBV2; D gene: .; CDR3 DNA: TGTGCCAGCCGACAGAATACTTACCATGAGCAGTTCTTC; CDR3 protein: CASRQNTYHEQFF
clone size: many; J gene: TRBJ2-3; V gene: TRBV11-2; D gene: .; CDR3 DNA: TGTGCCAGCAGCCTTAGACAGGTCACAGATACGCAGTATTTT; CDR3 protein: CASSLRQVTDTQYF
clone size: many; J gene: TRBJ2-5; V gene: TRBV5-1; D gene: TRBD2; CDR3 DNA: TGCGCCAGCAGCTTGGGTCCCGGACTAGCGGGAGGGCTTAACCAAGAGACCCAGTACTTC; CDR3 protein: CASSLGPGLAGGLNQETQYF
clone size: many; J gene: TRBJ2-7; V gene: TRBV3-1; D gene: .; CDR3 DNA: TGTGCCAGCAGCCAAGATGGGGGATTGTACGAGCAGTACTTC; CDR3 protein: CASSQDGGLYEQYF
clone size: many; J gene: TRBJ2-1; V gene: TRBV20-1; D gene: .; CDR3 DNA: TGCAGTGCTACTTACGCCTACAATGAGCAGTTCTTC; CDR3 protein: CSATYAYNEQFF
clone size: many; J gene: TRBJ2-7; V gene: TRBV7-2; D gene: TRBD1; CDR3 DNA: TGTGCCAGCAGCCTGACAGGGGTCGGCCCCTACGAGCAGTACTTC; CDR3 protein: CASSLTGVGPYEQYF
clone size: many; J gene: TRBJ1-1; V gene: TRBV5-1; D gene: .; CDR3 DNA: TGCGCCAGCAGCTTCCTGCCAGGTCCCCCCTCGAGATCCATGAACACTGAAGCTTTCTTT; CDR3 protein: CASSFLPGPPSRSMNTEAFF
clone size: many; J gene: TRBJ1-5; V gene: TRBV4-2; D gene: .; CDR3 DNA: TGTGCCAGCAGCCTAGACTCGGTCCAGCCCCAGCATTTT; CDR3 protein: CASSLDSVQPQHF
clone size: many; J gene: TRBJ2-2; V gene: TRBV10-2; D gene: TRBD2; CDR3 DNA: TGCGCCAGCAGTGCTAGCGGGAAGGGCACCGGGGAGCTGTTTTTT; CDR3 protein: CASSASGKGTGELFF
clone size: many; J gene: TRBJ2-7; V gene: TRBV20-1; D gene: .; CDR3 DNA: TGCAGTGCTAGGGGACTGGGACTGGACGAGCAGTACTTC; CDR3 protein: CSARGLGLDEQYF
clone size: many; J gene: TRBJ1-4; V gene: TRBV20-1; D gene: .; CDR3 DNA: TGCAGTGCTAGGGACCTAACAGGGAGGGGTGAAAAACTGTTTTTT; CDR3 protein: CSARDLTGRGEKLFF
clone size: many; J gene: TRBJ2-1; V gene: TRBV5-6; D gene: .; CDR3 DNA: TGTGCCAGCAGCCAAGTAGCGTTTGAGCAGTTCTTC; CDR3 protein: CASSQVAFEQFF
clone size: many; J gene: TRBJ1-5; V gene: TRBV2; D gene: .; CDR3 DNA: TGTGCCAGCAGTGAGTCGGTTGGCAGTCAGCCCCAGCATTTT; CDR3 protein: CASSESVGSQPQHF
clone size: .; J gene: TRBJ1-2; V gene: TRBV6-5; D gene: .; CDR3 DNA: TGTGCCAGCAGTTACTTGGGTATGGACTATGGCTACACCTTC; CDR3 protein: CASSYLGMDYGYTF
clone size: .; J gene: TRBJ2-7; V gene: TRBV6-2/TRBV6-3; D gene: TRBD2; CDR3 DNA: TGTGCCAGCACCGGGAGGCCGACCTACGAGCAGTACTTC; CDR3 protein: CASTGRPTYEQYF
clone size: .; J gene: TRBJ2-3; V gene: TRBV6-5; D gene: TRBD2; CDR3 DNA: TGTGCCAGCAGTACTCGGACTAGCGGGAGAGATACGCAGTATTTT; CDR3 protein: CASSTRTSGRDTQYF
clone size: medium-sized; J gene: TRBJ1-1; V gene: TRBV5-1; D gene: .; CDR3 DNA: TGCGCCAGCAGCTTAGGACCGCTGAACACTGAAGCTTTCTTT; CDR3 protein: CASSLGPLNTEAFF
clone size: many; J gene: TRBJ2-1; V gene: TRBV7-2; D gene: .; CDR3 DNA: TGTGCCAGCAGCTGGGTTGGGGAGGGGGGCTACAATGAGCAGTTCTTC; CDR3 protein: CASSWVGEGGYNEQFF
clone size: many; J gene: TRBJ1-1; V gene: TRBV4-1; D gene: TRBD1; CDR3 DNA: TGCGCCAGCAGCCAAGGGGGATGGGGACAGATAAACACTGAAGCTTTCTTT; CDR3 protein: CASSQGGWGQINTEAFF
clone size: many; J gene: TRBJ1-4; V gene: TRBV6-5; D gene: TRBD1; CDR3 DNA: TGTGCCAGCAGTTACTCGAGACAGGGGGCGGGAGGTGAAAAACTGTTTTTT; CDR3 protein: CASSYSRQGAGGEKLFF
clone size: few; J gene: TRBJ2-7; V gene: TRBV9; D gene: TRBD2; CDR3 DNA: TGTGCCAGCAGCTCGACTAGCGCCAACTCCTACGAGCAGTACTTC; CDR3 protein: CASSSTSANSYEQYF
clone size: many; J gene: TRBJ2-7; V gene: TRBV5-1; D gene: .; CDR3 DNA: TGCGCCAGCGAATCTGGGCCGGGGGTCTACGAGCAGTACTTC; CDR3 protein: CASESGPGVYEQYF
clone size: .; J gene: TRBJ2-5; V gene: TRBV5-1; D gene: .; CDR3 DNA: TGCGCCAGCAGCTTGGAGGGACACCGAGAGACGCAGTACTTC; CDR3 protein: CASSLEGHRETQYF
clone size: few; J gene: TRBJ1-5; V gene: TRBV28; D gene: .; CDR3 DNA: TGTGCCAGCACCTGGAGGGGAGCGGGGAGCAATCAGCCCCAGCATTTT; CDR3 protein: CASTWRGAGSNQPQHF
clone size: many; J gene: TRBJ2-3; V gene: TRBV5-1; D gene: .; CDR3 DNA: TGCGCCAGCAGCTTCGAAGATACGCAGTATTTT; CDR3 protein: CASSFEDTQYF
clone size: many; J gene: TRBJ2-1; V gene: TRBV11-2; D gene: TRBD2; CDR3 DNA: TGTGCCAGCTGGGGGGGTCCGGGACATGAGCAGTTCTTC; CDR3 protein: CASWGGPGHEQFF
clone size: .; J gene: TRBJ1-5; V gene: TRBV6-5; D gene: TRBD1; CDR3 DNA: TGTGCCAGCAGGAGAGGGACAGGGGGGAGCAATCAGCCCCAGCATTTT; CDR3 protein: CASRRGTGGSNQPQHF
clone size: once; J gene: TRBJ2-1; V gene: TRBV6-2/TRBV6-3; D gene: TRBD2; CDR3 DNA: TGTGCCAGCAGTTACGATCGAGCGGGGGGCCGGGACAATGAGCAGTTCTTC; CDR3 protein: CASSYDRAGGRDNEQFF
clone size: many; J gene: TRBJ2-7; V gene: TRBV12-3/TRBV12-4; D gene: .; CDR3 DNA: TGTGCCAGCAGTTTAAGGACGGCGAACTCCTACGAGCAGTACTTC; CDR3 protein: CASSLRTANSYEQYF
clone size: many; J gene: TRBJ2-3; V gene: TRBV12-3/TRBV12-4; D gene: .; CDR3 DNA: TGTGCCACCACGAGGAGGGAAGGAGCAGATACGCAGTATTTT; CDR3 protein: CATTRREGADTQYF
clone size: many; J gene: TRBJ1-4; V gene: TRBV4-2; D gene: .; CDR3 DNA: TGTGCCAGCAGCGCCAACCAACGGAGGAATGAAAAACTGTTTTTT; CDR3 protein: CASSANQRRNEKLFF
clone size: many; J gene: TRBJ2-1; V gene: TRBV5-6; D gene: .; CDR3 DNA: TGTGCCAGCGCAGAGGACCAAGGGACATCCTACAATGAGCAGTTCTTC; CDR3 protein: CASAEDQGTSYNEQFF
clone size: many; J gene: TRBJ2-7; V gene: TRBV12-2; D gene: .; CDR3 DNA: TGTGCAAGTCGCTTAGTAGAGATGAAGGGCAGCCCCTACGAGCAGTACTTC; CDR3 protein: CASRLVEMKGSPYEQYF
clone size: many; J gene: TRBJ2-7; V gene: TRBV29-1; D gene: .; CDR3 DNA: TGCAGCCTGCGGACTATCTCCTACGAGCAGTACTTC; CDR3 protein: CSLRTISYEQYF
clone size: many; J gene: TRBJ2-7; V gene: TRBV10-3; D gene: .; CDR3 DNA: TGTGCCATCAGTGAAACGTCCGGGGAGCAGTACTTC; CDR3 protein: CAISETSGEQYF
clone size: many; J gene: TRBJ2-5; V gene: TRBV7-2; D gene: .; CDR3 DNA: TGTGCCAGCAGCTTCCAATTTCTCGGCTTATTGAGACCCCAGTACTTC; CDR3 protein: CASSFQFLGLLRPQYF
clone size: .; J gene: TRBJ2-2; V gene: TRBV14; D gene: .; CDR3 DNA: TGTGCCAGCAGCCAAGTGTATCTCGGGGAGCTGTTTTTT; CDR3 protein: CASSQVYLGELFF
clone size: many; J gene: TRBJ2-3; V gene: TRBV4-1; D gene: .; CDR3 DNA: TGCGCCAGCAGCCAAGGGCCCCCTAAAGGGACTCGGGATACGCAGTATTTT; CDR3 protein: CASSQGPPKGTRDTQYF
clone size: many; J gene: TRBJ1-6; V gene: TRBV5-1; D gene: TRBD1; CDR3 DNA: TGCGCCAGCAGCTTGGCCGGGGACAGGGCCGGGACACCCCTCCACTTT; CDR3 protein: CASSLAGDRAGTPLHF